This T cell receptor (beta chain) was recorded in a study of post-analysis software for immune sequencing data. Tagging with unique molecular identifiers was a feature of the TCR beta cDNA libraries. TCRdb re-called the PCR reads through MiXCR, storing one row per CDR3 protein. The profile shows 350,000 to 500,000 distinct CDR3 sequences, 30% to 40% of them singletons. This CDR3 has 20 amino acids. Per the germline V gene, CDR1 is MNHEY and CDR2 is SVGAGI. Trimming removed 2 bases at V and 2 bases at J, with 28 bases between. The study's findings and limits: Among five TRBV segments more frequent in patients than controls were TRBV5-6, TRBV5-1 and TRBV20-1.

With regard to this clonotype: Its antigen remains unknown.

Sequenced sample: blood. The rearrangement links TRBV6-5 to TRBJ2-7, with D tentatively TRBD2 (6 bases). This TCR was recovered from a girl under 10 years old with multiple sclerosis. The CDR3 spells CASSYAWLGVQGGGTYEQYF. The DNA for the CDR3 is TGTGCCAGCAGTTACGCTTGGTTAGGTGTCCAGGGTGGGGGGACCTACGAGCAGTACTTC.